This T cell receptor (beta chain) stems from a study of cytomegalovirus exposure and HLA in healthy donors. About the study: The roughly 130 validation repertoires used the same platform as the roughly 670 first-cohort repertoires (as reported by a later analysis).

The protocol was immunoSEQ multiplex PCR, while the TCRdb copy is restricted to in-frame clones and leaves out a portion. There are 100,000 to 150,000 clones in the sample; about nine tenths occur only once, and about 2% lies in the top ten. A word on this clone: Its antigen is unidentified.

The CDR3 loop spans 15 amino acids. Germline V gene data show CDR1 as SEHNR and CDR2 as FQNEAQ (reference sequence). Trimming cost V 4 bases and J 4 bases, with 14 bases left between them. Study-level findings and limits: Cytomegalovirus-associated status was assigned to some 180 TCR beta chains.

The receptor was derived from a woman in her late teens or twenties in good health and CMV-seronegative. The chain joins TRBV7-9 to TRBJ1-3, with a weak D call TRBD1 (5 bases). Specimen: PBMCs. The CDR3 spells CASSYDGAWGNTIYF. Here the CDR3 DNA reads TGTGCCAGCAGCTACGATGGGGCGTGGGGAAACACCATATATTTT.